This T cell receptor beta chain was profiled in a study of regulatory T cells in long-lasting Graves disease. Deletions cut 5 bases from V and 4 bases from J, with 14 bases between. The CDR3 length is 14 residues. In germline, CDR1 is MNHNS, CDR2 SASEGT. Sample time point: newly diagnosed GD, antithyroid drugs for less than 3 months. The TCR library was made from RNA extracted from PBMCs. Researchers made TCR beta libraries by using iRepertoire HTBI primers and running Arm-PCR on CDR3 regions. TCRdb re-called the multiplex PCR reads through MiXCR, storing one row per CDR3 protein. Among 350,000 to 400,000 distinct CDR3 sequences, roughly 15% were seen once, and the ten largest hold roughly 21%. The sample was also reused in another study, on T cells in Graves' hyperthyroidism and ophthalmopathy. This second report adds: Most clonotypes expanded in the thyroid (above 0.001) were also present in blood.

The rearrangement uses TRBV6-1 and TRBJ1-1, with D unresolved. The receptor was derived from a woman in her late teens or twenties with Graves disease. The material sequenced was peripheral blood mononuclear cells (PBMCs), taken at new diagnosis, from a patient treated with antithyroid drugs. DNA of the CDR3: TGTGCCAGCAGTCCCCGACCGCGGGGCACTGAAGCTTTCTTT. Its protein is CASSPRPRGTEAFF.